This entry describes one TCR beta chain. V was cut by 1 base and J by 7 bases, with 7 bases left in between. The CDR3 runs 13 residues. Germline V gives CDR1 LGHNA, CDR2 YSLEER. This sample was included in a study of T-cell reconstitution after alpha-beta-depleted transplantation in children. Preparing the TCRbeta library involved the use of unique molecular identifiers. From the PCR reads, TCRdb called clonotypes with MiXCR, one entry per CDR3 protein. The sample consists of hundreds of thousands of distinct CDR3 sequences, approximately 30% of them appearing once. This chain links TRBV4-3 with TRBJ2-2; possibly TRBD2 for D (6 bases). The sequence derives from a human donor who donated a stem cell graft to a child with aplastic anemia. The starting material was PBMCs from the stem cell graft donor, obtained from the stem cell graft. The CDR3 here is CASSQAGGGELFF. In DNA, the CDR3 is TGCGCCAGCAGCCAAGCCGGGGGCGGGGAGCTGTTTTTT.